This TCR beta chain was captured by sequencing in a study of T cells in Graves' hyperthyroidism and ophthalmopathy. At the level of the study: Upon initial diagnosis and before any treatment, peripheral blood was collected.

CDR1 and CDR2 from the germline V gene are SGDLS and YYNGEE. Trimming left V 2 bases short and J 1 base short, with 9 bases between. The CDR3 extends over 14 amino acids. The CDR3 regions of TCR beta were amplified from RNA transcripts. The TCR CDR3 first-round RT-PCR relied on the HTBI primer set. TCRdb passed the multiplex PCR reads through MiXCR, listing each CDR3 protein once. The data hold 400,000 to 500,000 distinct CDR3 sequences, with approximately 14% observed a single time. Ten or more counts support this clonotype. The rearrangement uses TRBV9 and TRBJ1-1, with D possibly TRBD1 on 6 matching bases. Sequenced sample: blood. This sequence was found in a woman between 18 and 29 years old with Graves' hyperthyroidism. CDR3 sequence reads: CASSVGQKNTEAFF. CDR3 bases: TGTGCCAGCAGCGTCGGACAGAAGAACACTGAAGCTTTCTTT.